The 25 T cell receptor beta chains in this list originate from one sample, sequenced in a study of T cell repertoires in cytomegalovirus infection. No antigen has been identified for these receptors. Each CDR3 protein gets one entry after TCRdb re-called the reads with MiXCR. The table has fewer than 900,000 distinct CDR3 sequences, about 28% seen once. Sequenced material: cultured CD8+ T cells from PBMCs, taken from culture after CMV antigen stimulation. The receptors shown here come from a human donor in good health (CMV status not recorded). Some clones in this sample may be carry-over from other donors' samples.

This chain links TRBV6-6 with TRBJ1-2; 11 bases fit TRBD1. Germline V CDR1 and CDR2: MNHNY, SVGAGI (reference sequence). Losses at the gene ends were 7 bases for V and 7 bases for J; bases not matched to a gene: 8. CDR3 length: 14 amino acids. This chain's CDR3 is CASTRDRGMAGYTF. In DNA form, the CDR3 reads TGTGCCAGCACCCGGGACAGGGGGATGGCTGGCTACACCTTC.

To note about this clonotype: One end of the junction fails to match germline, which may point to a read error. This rearrangement joins TRBV5-1 to TRBJ2-3; D perhaps matches TRBD2 (6 bases). CDR1 and CDR2 (germline): SGHRS, YFSETQ. The CDR3 loop spans 15 amino acids. The CDR3 protein is CASSSGGTSTDTLYF. The DNA for the CDR3 is TGCGCCAGCAGCTCCGGGGGTACTAGCACAGATACGCTGTATTTT. Filled out from reference TRBV5-1 and TRBJ2-3, the complete variable domain reads KAGVTQTPRYLIKTRGQQVTLSCSPISGHRSVSWYQQTPGQGLQFLFEYFSETQRNKGNFPGRFSGRQFSNSRSEMNVSTLELGDSALYLCASSSGGTSTDTLYFGPGTRLTVL.

This clonotype was observed a few times. The chain links TRBV4-3 to TRBJ2-3, with 10 bases matching TRBD2. Germline lookup yields CDR1 LGHNA and CDR2 YSLEER. CDR3 size: 16 residues. With V trimmed by 0 bases and J by 5 bases, 5 bases remained unmatched. CDR3 sequence reads: CASSQEAGGPVDTQYF. CDR3 DNA sequence: TGCGCCAGCAGCCAAGAAGCGGGGGGGCCGGTAGATACGCAGTATTTT.

The V and J genes are TRBV28 and TRBJ2-5; D is perhaps TRBD1 or TRBD2 (5 bases each). V lost 6 bases to trimming and J lost 3 bases, with 14 bases between them. The CDR3 is 14 residues long. Germline V gene data show CDR1 as MDHEN and CDR2 as SYDVKM. CDR3 nucleotides: TGTGCCAGCAGCCAGGTAGGGGACGAAGAGACCCAGTACTTC. This encodes CASSQVGDEETQYF. The complete variable domain, with remaining parts taken from reference TRBV28 and TRBJ2-5, reads DVKVTQSSRYLVKRTGEKVFLECVQDMDHENMFWYRQDPGLGLRLIYFSYDVKMKEKGDIPEGYSVSREKKERFSLILESASTNQTSMYLCASSQVGDEETQYFGPGTRLLVL.

The sample holds a few counts of this clonotype. The chain has TRBV24-1 and TRBJ1-2; a possible D gene is TRBD1 (5 bases). Germline V gene sequence: CDR1 KGHDR, CDR2 SFDVKD. Trimming pared 2 bases from V and 4 bases from J, leaving 10 bases between. The CDR3 is made up of 14 amino acids. Here the CDR3 DNA reads TGTGCCACCAGTGATTCGGTCAGGGCCTATGGCTACACCTTC. It is translated as CATSDSVRAYGYTF.

The chain combines TRBV6-2 or TRBV6-3 with TRBJ2-7, with a tentative D call TRBD1 (5 bases). Germline assignment: CDR1 MNHEY and CDR2 SVGEGT. V lost 7 bases and J 2 bases, leaving 12 bases between the germline ends. The CDR3 spans 13 residues. The CDR3 DNA reads TGTGCCAGCATCCGTCAGGGAACCTACGAGCAGTACGTC. Translating it yields CASIRQGTYEQYV.

The CDR3 region has the DNA TGTGCCAGCAGCTTCGGCGGGGGAGCCTACGAGCAGTACTTC. This codes for CASSFGGGAYEQYF. The chain is built from TRBV5-6 and TRBJ2-7; 7 nucleotides agree with TRBD2. The V segment lost 2 bases and the J segment 2 bases; nucleotides outside the gene matches: 4. The germline V gene encodes CDR1 SGHDT and CDR2 YYEEEE. The CDR3 length is 14 residues.

This clonotype was seen more than once but under ten times. The chain uses TRBV6-1 and TRBJ2-3; no clear D. The V gene's germline CDR1 is MNHNS and CDR2 SASEGT. V was cut by 0 bases and J by 6 bases, with 28 bases left in between. CDR3 length: 20 amino acids. The CDR3 spells CASSEAKLYLSGPRTDTQYF. In DNA form, the CDR3 reads TGTGCCAGCAGTGAAGCGAAGCTATACCTATCGGGCCCACGGACGGATACGCAGTATTTT.

DNA of the CDR3: TGCAGTGCGCCCCTCGGGACTAGATTCTACAATGAGCAGTTCTTC. Protein product: CSAPLGTRFYNEQFF. The rearrangement uses TRBV20-1 and TRBJ2-1, with 8 positions matching TRBD2. The CDR3 is 15 amino acids. The V gene end was trimmed by 6 bases and the J gene end by 3 bases; junction bases not matched to a gene: 10. CDR1 is DFQATT and CDR2 is SNEGSKA in the germline V gene (reference sequence).

This clonotype was seen at least ten times. The V call is TRBV7-6, the J call TRBJ2-5; TRBD2 matches at 10 bases. Germline lookup yields CDR1 SGHVS and CDR2 FNYEAQ. The CDR3 length is 17 residues. The junction had 8 bases not matched to a gene; V was cut back by 1 base and J by 3 bases. CDR3 residues: CASSLVYLAGAEETQYF. CDR3 bases: TGTGCCAGCAGCTTAGTTTATCTAGCGGGGGCCGAAGAGACCCAGTACTTC. The variable domain in full, completed from reference TRBV7-6 and TRBJ2-5, reads GAGVSQSPRYKVTKRGQDVALRCDPISGHVSLYWYRQALGQGPEFLTYFNYEAQQDKSGLPNDRFSAERPEGSISTLTIQRTEQRDSAMYRCASSLVYLAGAEETQYFGPGTRLLVL.

The genes are TRBV4-3 and TRBJ2-2; no firm D call. The V end lost 2 bases, the J end lost 3 bases, and 13 bases lay between the germline ends. CDR3 size: 16 residues. The V gene's germline CDR1 is LGHNA and CDR2 YSLEER. The chain's CDR3 is CASSQLVGSDTGELFF. CDR3 sequence (DNA): TGCGCCAGCAGCCAACTGGTGGGCTCGGACACCGGGGAGCTGTTTTTT.

This chain joins TRBV7-8 and TRBJ2-2; 7 nucleotides agree with TRBD1. Germline-derived CDR1 and CDR2 are SGHVS and FQNEAQ. The ends lost 1 base at V and 6 bases at J; junction bases unmatched: 14. The CDR3 runs 18 residues. CDR3 loop: CASSLEAFWDRVAGELFF. The CDR3 DNA reads as TGTGCCAGCAGCTTAGAGGCATTCTGGGACAGAGTAGCCGGGGAGCTGTTTTTT. The entire variable domain, with the rest obtained from reference TRBV7-8 and TRBJ2-2, is as follows: GAGVSQSPRYKVAKRGQDVALRCDPISGHVSLFWYQQALGQGPEFLTYFQNEAQLDKSGLPSDRFFAERPEGSVSTLKIQRTQQEDSAVYLCASSLEAFWDRVAGELFFGEGSRLTVL.

This clonotype is a singleton in its sample. The genes are TRBV14 and TRBJ1-2; TRBD1 agrees at 9 bases. Trimming at V came to 3 bases and at J to 8 bases, leaving 4 bases not matched to a gene. Germline V gene data show CDR1 as SGHDN and CDR2 as FVKESK. The CDR3 sequence is 13 residues long. The CDR3: CASSQDRGRGYTF. The DNA for the CDR3 is TGTGCCAGCAGCCAGGACAGGGGCCGGGGCTACACCTTC.

The V gene is TRBV6-5, the J gene TRBJ1-1; TRBD1 is a possible D gene (5 bases). Germline assignment: CDR1 MNHEY and CDR2 SVGAGI. The CDR3 length is 14 residues. Trimming removed 5 bases from V and 0 bases from J, with 10 bases in between. CDR3 loop: CASSPRQMNTEAFF. CDR3 DNA sequence: TGTGCCAGCAGTCCCCGACAGATGAACACTGAAGCTTTCTTT.

This clonotype was detected a few times. The CDR3, as DNA: TGTGCCAGCAGCCCAGGGGGCAGGGGGCACGAAAAACTGTTTTTT. It codes for CASSPGGRGHEKLFF. This chain links TRBV7-9 with TRBJ1-4; 8 bases align to TRBD1. V shed 5 bases, J shed 8 bases, and the junction held 10 bases outside the gene matches. CDR3 length: 15 amino acids. The germline V gene has CDR1 SEHNR and CDR2 FQNEAQ (reference sequence).

The sample holds a few counts of this clonotype. The chain couples TRBV4-2 to TRBJ1-4, with D hard to call. CDR1 is LGHNA, CDR2 YNFKEQ, per germline. Trimming removed 1 base from V and 5 bases from J, with 5 bases in between. The CDR3 contains 13 residues. CDR3 coding DNA: TGTGCCAGCAGCCAAGCGGCAAATGAAAAACTGTTTTTT. This gives the protein CASSQAANEKLFF.

The chain combines TRBV4-1 with TRBJ2-1; possible D gene TRBD1, 6 bases. Germline CDR1 is MGHRA and CDR2 is YSYEKL. Trimming stripped 0 bases from V and 0 bases from J, with 12 bases between. The CDR3 covers 17 residues. CDR3 nucleotide sequence: TGCGCCAGCAGCCAAGACCCAGGGACAAGCTCCTACAATGAGCAGTTCTTC. Translating gives CASSQDPGTSSYNEQFF.

This clonotype was observed a handful of times. The chain links TRBV29-1 to TRBJ2-2; D not resolved. The V and J ends lost 4 bases and 2 bases respectively, with 8 bases between them. Germline loops: CDR1 SQVTM, CDR2 ANQGSEA. The CDR3 covers 13 residues. The CDR3 coding sequence is TGCAGCGTTGTTACTACCAACACCGGGGAGCTGTTTTTT. This sequence encodes CSVVTTNTGELFF.

The genes are TRBV7-2 and TRBJ2-7; no reliable D call. V lost 5 bases and J lost 0, with 11 bases in between. Germline V gene lookup returns CDR1 SGHTA and CDR2 FQGNSA. The CDR3 has 14 residues. The CDR3 region is CASSPRRSSYEQYF. The CDR3 nucleotides read TGTGCCAGCAGCCCTCGACGCAGCTCCTACGAGCAGTACTTC.

The table lists this clonotype with many counts. V is TRBV7-6 and J is TRBJ2-3; 9 bases fit TRBD1. Germline loops: CDR1 SGHVS, CDR2 FNYEAQ. This CDR3 contains 14 residues. The trim removed 6 bases at V and 3 bases at J, leaving 4 bases unmatched. CDR3: CASSRTGETDTQYF. The CDR3 region has the DNA TGTGCCAGCAGTAGGACAGGGGAAACAGATACGCAGTATTTT.

This clonotype was seen ten or more times. J is TRBJ2-5 and V is TRBV7-9, with 10 bases lining up with TRBD1. The CDR3 is made up of 15 amino acids. The J segment lost 3 bases and the V segment lost 5 bases, leaving 6 bases of the junction unmatched. The germline V gene has CDR1 SEHNR and CDR2 FQNEAQ (reference sequence). CDR3 bases: TGTGCCAGCAGCCCATTGGACAGGGGGGAAGAGACCCAGTACTTC. Its translation: CASSPLDRGEETQYF.

The V call is TRBV12-3 or TRBV12-4, the J call TRBJ2-4; the D gene is possibly TRBD2 (6 bases). The V end was cut by 7 bases, the J end by 0 bases, with 10 bases between. The length of the CDR3 is 14 residues. CDR3 in amino acids: CASNSGLAKNIQYF. The CDR3 nucleotides are TGTGCCAGCAACTCGGGACTAGCCAAAAACATTCAGTACTTC.

The chain combines TRBV6-8 with TRBJ2-2; a possible D gene is TRBD1 (6 bases). The CDR3 runs 12 residues. Deletions cut 7 bases from V and 7 bases from J, with 10 bases between. The germline CDR1 and CDR2 sequences are MNHGY and SAAAGT. The CDR3 loop reads CASTQGNGELFF. The CDR3 coding sequence is TGTGCCAGCACACAGGGTAACGGGGAGCTGTTTTTT.

This clonotype showed up many times. For the CDR3, the DNA is TGTGCCAGCAGCTTACCCAACGTCCCGGGACAGGGGTTCATGAACACTGAAGCTTTCTTT. Protein product: CASSLPNVPGQGFMNTEAFF. The genes are TRBV7-9 and TRBJ1-1; 10 bases agree with TRBD1. Trimming removed 2 bases from V and 0 bases from J; junction bases left unmatched: 15. Per the germline V gene, CDR1 is SEHNR and CDR2 is FQNEAQ (reference sequence). The CDR3 totals 20 residues.

This clonotype has ten or more counts. The chain couples TRBV7-8 to TRBJ2-7, with 8 bases fitting TRBD2. Germline V gives CDR1 SGHVS, CDR2 FQNEAQ. This CDR3 contains 14 residues. The trim removed 5 bases at V and 3 bases at J, leaving 6 bases unmatched. The CDR3 coding sequence is TGTGCCAGCAGCCCGGGGGGGCCGGTCTACGAGCAGTACGTC. Translating it yields CASSPGGPVYEQYV.